This TCR beta chain was recorded in a study of blood T cell repertoires in COVID-19. Turning to the study itself: Samples of COVID-19 (acute and convalescent) were obtained from the United States, Italy and Spain.

Profiled with immunoSEQ multiplex PCR; TCRdb holds only in-frame clones, not every one. The sample holds about 170,000 clones; around 90% are singletons and the top ten take under 30%. The TCR comes from a man aged 55 to 70 with acute or convalescent COVID-19. Specimen: peripheral blood.

CDR3 nucleotide sequence: TGTGCCAGCTCCGAGGGGACAGGAAAATACAATGAGCAGTTCTTC. Translation gives CASSEGTGKYNEQFF. The chain carries TRBV18 and TRBJ2-1; 8 positions match TRBD1. J lost 4 bases, V lost 6 bases, and 8 bases had no gene match. Germline-derived CDR1 and CDR2 are KGHSH and LQKENI. The CDR3 runs to 15 residues.